The subject of this entry is one TCR beta chain. Its antigen is not identified. The data derive from a study of CD8 T cells in ankylosing spondylitis. TCRdb reprocessed the 5' RACE reads via MiXCR and lists one record per CDR3 protein. The sample records about 360,000 distinct CDR3 sequences, around 20% being singletons. Study observations and caveats: Reports say disease-linked clones showed up significantly more in matched ankylosing spondylitis synovial fluid.

The CDR3 runs to 17 residues. Germline V gene data show CDR1 as SGDLS and CDR2 as YYNGEE. J lost 0 bases, V lost 2 bases, and 8 bases had no gene match. This TCR was recovered from a male donor with ankylosing spondylitis or in good health (not recorded which). Sequencing was performed on blood, either unsorted or a sorted T cell fraction (not recorded which). The rearrangement uses TRBV9 and TRBJ2-3; 8 nucleotides line up with TRBD2. The CDR3 reads CASSVSQRGTSTDTQYF. The CDR3 DNA is TGTGCCAGCAGCGTTTCTCAGCGGGGGACCAGCACAGATACGCAGTATTTT.